This passage covers 14 T cell receptor beta chains from one sample sequenced in a study of T cell repertoires in cytomegalovirus infection. Their antigens remain unidentified. TCRdb called the reads again in MiXCR, with one record for every CDR3 protein. The table shows fewer than 950,000 distinct CDR3 sequences, with 32% occurring only once. Material: cultured CD8+ T cells from PBMCs, obtained from culture after CMV antigen stimulation. These receptors originate from a human donor in good health (CMV status not recorded). Some clones in this sample may be carry-over from other donors' samples.

Written as DNA, the CDR3 is TGTGCCACCAGCATAAGAGTCCACGATGAAAAACTGTTTTTT. Its protein is CATSIRVHDEKLFF. This chain uses TRBV15 with TRBJ1-4, with D unclear. V was shortened by 4 bases and J by 6 bases, with 12 bases between the two germline ends. From germline, CDR1 is LNHNV and CDR2 YYDKDF (reference sequence). This CDR3 is built from 14 residues.

The V gene is TRBV10-3, the J gene TRBJ1-2; D ambiguous. V was shortened by 3 bases and J by 4 bases, with 15 bases between the two germline ends. The CDR3 totals 15 residues. Germline CDR1 ENHRY, CDR2 SYGVKD. The CDR3 reads CAISEWEVAAYGYTF. CDR3 nucleotide sequence: TGTGCCATCAGTGAATGGGAAGTGGCAGCCTATGGCTACACCTTC.

The chain combines TRBV7-9 with TRBJ2-3, with D possibly matching TRBD1 (6 bases). V dropped 5 bases and J dropped 1 base, with 10 bases sitting between them. The germline CDR1 and CDR2 sequences are SEHNR and FQNEAQ (reference sequence). The CDR3 has 14 amino acids. This CDR3 is CASSRPGGTDTQYF. The CDR3 DNA is TGTGCCAGCAGCCGGCCAGGGGGCACAGATACGCAGTATTTT.

This clonotype was counted a few times. The CDR3 loop is CASSLIGGLAGTGELFF. Written as DNA, the CDR3 is TGTGCCAGCAGCTTAATCGGAGGACTAGCGGGGACCGGGGAGCTGTTTTTT. V usage is TRBV7-3 and J usage is TRBJ2-2; 12 bases are a match to TRBD2. Germline trimming cut 1 base from V and 5 bases from J; bases unmatched to any gene: 5. The CDR3 consists of 17 residues. Per the germline V gene, CDR1 is SGHTA and CDR2 is FQGTGA.

The chain recombines TRBV6-5 with TRBJ2-7; D is undetermined. V dropped 2 bases and J dropped 6 bases, with 5 bases sitting between them. CDR3 length: 11 residues. Germline CDR1 and CDR2: MNHEY and SVGAGI. The CDR3 reads CASSYGSEQYF. The CDR3 DNA reads TGTGCCAGCAGTTACGGGTCCGAGCAGTACTTC.

This clonotype was found a few times. This chain links TRBV20-1 with TRBJ1-4, with a weak D call TRBD1 (5 bases). The germline V gene has CDR1 DFQATT and CDR2 SNEGSKA (reference sequence). The CDR3 consists of 15 residues. V was pared by 6 bases and J by 1 base, with 15 bases between. Written as DNA, the CDR3 is TGCAGTGCAGGGGAATTGGGGGGAACTAATGAAAAACTGTTTTTT. Encoded protein: CSAGELGGTNEKLFF.

The gene calls are TRBV20-1 and TRBJ1-2, with 8 bases that match TRBD1. The CDR3 consists of 13 residues. The trim removed 4 bases at V and 4 bases at J, leaving 5 bases unmatched. The germline gives CDR1 DFQATT, CDR2 SNEGSKA (reference sequence). The CDR3 nucleotides read TGCAGTGCTATTGGACAGGGATCCTATGGCTACACCTTC. This codes for CSAIGQGSYGYTF.

V usage is TRBV6-2 or TRBV6-3 and J usage is TRBJ2-7; D is possibly TRBD1 (6 bases). CDR3 length equals 14 residues. Trimming pared 3 bases from V and 5 bases from J, leaving 14 bases between. Germline CDR1 is MNHEY and CDR2 is SVGEGT. CDR3 region: CASSYYRTADEQYF. CDR3 in DNA: TGTGCCAGCAGTTATTACAGGACAGCCGACGAGCAGTACTTC.

This clonotype has at least ten counts. The chain couples TRBV7-9 to TRBJ2-2; D gene unclear. The V end lost 1 base, the J end lost 0 bases, and 6 bases lay between the germline ends. Germline CDR1 is SEHNR and CDR2 is FQNEAQ (reference sequence). CDR3 length: 15 amino acids. In DNA, the CDR3 is TGTGCCAGCAGCTTAGGGCGGACGAACACCGGGGAGCTGTTTTTT. This encodes CASSLGRTNTGELFF.

The gene calls are TRBV6-5 and TRBJ2-2; TRBD1 aligns across 8 bases. In germline, CDR1 is MNHEY, CDR2 SVGAGI. Trimming took 6 bases from V and 5 from J; bases not matched to a gene: 8. The CDR3 has 15 residues. The CDR3 DNA is TGTGCCAGCAGAATCGGACAGGGTTTTACCGGGGAGCTGTTTTTT. This sequence encodes CASRIGQGFTGELFF.

This clonotype was counted many times. J is TRBJ2-7 and V is TRBV7-9, with 8 positions matching TRBD1. Germline loops: CDR1 SEHNR, CDR2 FQNEAQ (reference sequence). The CDR3 has 13 residues. Trimming removed 4 bases from V and 6 bases from J; junction bases left unmatched: 5. The CDR3 sequence is CASSSGQGAEQYF. The CDR3 DNA reads TGTGCCAGCAGCTCCGGACAGGGTGCCGAGCAGTACTTC. Filled out from reference TRBV7-9 and TRBJ2-7, the complete variable domain reads DTGVSQNPRHKITKRGQNVTFRCDPISEHNRLYWYRQTLGQGPEFLTYFQNEAQLEKSRLLSDRFSAERPKGSFSTLEIQRTEQGDSAMYLCASSSGQGAEQYFGPGTRLTVT.

The chain combines TRBV4-1 with TRBJ1-2, with 11 bases aligning to TRBD1. Germline V gene lookup returns CDR1 MGHRA and CDR2 YSYEKL. V was pared by 4 bases and J by 5 bases, with 6 bases of the junction left unmatched. This CDR3 is built from 15 residues. CDR3 in DNA: TGCGCCAGCAGCCCTCCGGGACAGGGGGGTTATGGCTACACCTTC. Translating gives CASSPPGQGGYGYTF.

The gene calls are TRBV18 and TRBJ2-7; D gene uncertain. The V and J ends lost 6 bases and 6 bases respectively, with 9 bases between them. CDR1 and CDR2 (germline): KGHSH, LQKENI. The CDR3 has 11 amino acids. CDR3 bases: TGTGCCAGCTCGCCCGAACGCGAGCAGTACTTC. Translation: CASSPEREQYF. Complete variable domain (other parts from reference TRBV18 and TRBJ2-7): NAGVMQNPRHLVRRRGQEARLRCSPMKGHSHVYWYRQLPEEGLKFMVYLQKENIIDESGMPKERFSAEFPKEGPSILRIQQVVRGDSAAYFCASSPEREQYFGPGTRLTVT.

The V and J genes are TRBV12-5 and TRBJ2-3, with TRBD1 matching over 7 bases. The CDR3 sequence is 15 residues long. Looked up from germline, CDR1 is LGHNT and CDR2 is FRNRAP. J lost 0 bases, V lost 5 bases, and 5 bases had no gene match. CDR3 loop: CASGPGGPSTDTQYF. CDR3 sequence (DNA): TGTGCTAGTGGTCCAGGGGGACCTAGCACAGATACGCAGTATTTT.